This T cell receptor (beta chain) is from a study of T cell responses to AZD1222 COVID-19 vaccine. Study findings and constraints: Spike-specific TCR breadth and depth went up after people got two AZD1222 doses. Donors were mostly white British, more females; clonal diversity possibly underestimated. Distributed over spike, vaccine-associated CD4 TCRs predominated at 160-218 and 743-854.

This clone was recorded once. What it binds is not known. Here immunoSEQ multiplex PCR was the method, and the copy in TCRdb shows in-frame clones only, minus some. The sample shows 150,000 or so clones, roughly 87% of them seen only once. This receptor was obtained from an adult in good health. Source: peripheral blood, taken on day 0 of AZD1222 vaccination.

The CDR3 nucleotides read TGTGCCAGAGCAAAACAACCCTCTAGCGGGGGGTCCGGGGAGCTGTTTTTT. Its translation: CARAKQPSSGGSGELFF. V usage is TRBV5-3 and J usage is TRBJ2-2, with 11 bases that match TRBD2. TRBV5-3 falls under the ORF class, with uncertain function. Unmatched junction bases numbered 14, after V lost 7 bases and J lost 6 bases. This CDR3 is built from 17 residues.